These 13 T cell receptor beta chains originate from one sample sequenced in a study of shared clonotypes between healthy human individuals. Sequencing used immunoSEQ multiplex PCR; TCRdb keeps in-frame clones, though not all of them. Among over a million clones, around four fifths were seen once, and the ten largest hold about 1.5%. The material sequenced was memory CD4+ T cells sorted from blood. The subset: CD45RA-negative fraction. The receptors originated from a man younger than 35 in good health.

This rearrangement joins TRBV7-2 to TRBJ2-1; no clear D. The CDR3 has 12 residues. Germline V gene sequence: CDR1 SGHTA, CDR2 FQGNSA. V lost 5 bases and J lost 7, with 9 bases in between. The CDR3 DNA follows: TGTGCCAGCAGCCTCGTGGAAAATGAGCAGTTCTTC. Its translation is CASSLVENEQFF.

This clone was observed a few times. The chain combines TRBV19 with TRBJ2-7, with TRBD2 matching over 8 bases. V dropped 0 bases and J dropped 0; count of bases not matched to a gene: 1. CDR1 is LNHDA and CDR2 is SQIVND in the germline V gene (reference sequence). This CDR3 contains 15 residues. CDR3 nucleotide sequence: TGTGCCAGTAGTATAGATGCGGGGGGCTCCTACGAGCAGTACTTC. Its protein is CASSIDAGGSYEQYF. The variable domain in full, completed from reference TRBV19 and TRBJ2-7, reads DGGITQSPKYLFRKEGQNVTLSCEQNLNHDAMYWYRQDPGQGLRLIYYSQIVNDFQKGDIAEGYSVSREKKESFPLTVTSAQKNPTAFYLCASSIDAGGSYEQYFGPGTRLTVT.

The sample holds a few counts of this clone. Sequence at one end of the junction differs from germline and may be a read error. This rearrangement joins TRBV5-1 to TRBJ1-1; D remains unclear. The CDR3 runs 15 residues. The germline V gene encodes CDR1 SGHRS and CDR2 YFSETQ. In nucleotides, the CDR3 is TGCGCCAGCCGCTTCCGGGCATCGGGGAGCTCTGAAGCTTTCTTT. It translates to CASRFRASGSSEAFF.

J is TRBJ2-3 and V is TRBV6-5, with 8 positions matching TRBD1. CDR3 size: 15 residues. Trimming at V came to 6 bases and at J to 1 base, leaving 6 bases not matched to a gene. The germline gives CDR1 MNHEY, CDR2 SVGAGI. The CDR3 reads CASRTGVGGTDTQYF. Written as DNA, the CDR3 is TGTGCCAGCAGGACAGGGGTTGGGGGCACAGATACGCAGTATTTT.

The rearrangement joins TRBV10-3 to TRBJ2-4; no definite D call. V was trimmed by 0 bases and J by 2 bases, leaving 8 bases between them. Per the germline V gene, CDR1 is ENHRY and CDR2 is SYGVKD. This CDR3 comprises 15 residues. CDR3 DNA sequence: TGTGCCATCAGTGAGTCTCACGCTACCAAAAACATTCAGTACTTC. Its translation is CAISESHATKNIQYF.

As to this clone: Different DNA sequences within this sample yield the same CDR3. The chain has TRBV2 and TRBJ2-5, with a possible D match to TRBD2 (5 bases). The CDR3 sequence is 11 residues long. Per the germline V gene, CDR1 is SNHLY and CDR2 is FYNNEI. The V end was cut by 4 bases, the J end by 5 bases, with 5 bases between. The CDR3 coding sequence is TGTGCCAGCAGTGGCGGGGAGACCCAGTACTTC. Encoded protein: CASSGGETQYF. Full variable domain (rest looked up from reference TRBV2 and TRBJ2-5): EPEVTQTPSHQVTQMGQEVILRCVPISNHLYFYWYRQILGQKVEFLVSFYNNEISEKSEIFDDQFSVERPDGSNFTLKIRSTKLEDSAMYFCASSGGETQYFGPGTRLLVL.

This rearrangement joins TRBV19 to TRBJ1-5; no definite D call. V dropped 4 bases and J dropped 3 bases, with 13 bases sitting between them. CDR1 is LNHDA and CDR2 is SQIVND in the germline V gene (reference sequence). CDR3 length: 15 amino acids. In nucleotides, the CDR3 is TGTGCCAGTAGTAGGGAGGAAGTATTCAATCAGCCCCAGCATTTT. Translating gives CASSREEVFNQPQHF.

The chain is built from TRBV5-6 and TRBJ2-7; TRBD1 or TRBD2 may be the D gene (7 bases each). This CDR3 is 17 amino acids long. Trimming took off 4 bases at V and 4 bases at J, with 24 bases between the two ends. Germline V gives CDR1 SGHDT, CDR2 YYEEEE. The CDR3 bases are TGTGCCAGCAGCCGTTACTTCAGCGGGACAGTATGGTACGAGCAGTACTTC. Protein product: CASSRYFSGTVWYEQYF.

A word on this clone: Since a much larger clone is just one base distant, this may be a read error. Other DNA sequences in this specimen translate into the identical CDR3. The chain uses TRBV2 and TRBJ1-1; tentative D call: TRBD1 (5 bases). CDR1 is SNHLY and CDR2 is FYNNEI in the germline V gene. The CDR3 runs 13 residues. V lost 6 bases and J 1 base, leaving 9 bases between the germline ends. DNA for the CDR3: TGTGCCAGCAGCGTGACAGAGAACACTGAAGCTTTCTTT. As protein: CASSVTENTEAFF.

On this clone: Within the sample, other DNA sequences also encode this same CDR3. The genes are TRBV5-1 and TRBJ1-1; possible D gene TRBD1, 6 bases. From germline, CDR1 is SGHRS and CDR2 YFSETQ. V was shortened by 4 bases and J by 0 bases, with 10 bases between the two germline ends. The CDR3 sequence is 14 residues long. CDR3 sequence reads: CASSPTGLNTEAFF. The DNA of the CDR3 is TGCGCCAGCAGCCCCACAGGGTTGAACACTGAAGCTTTCTTT.

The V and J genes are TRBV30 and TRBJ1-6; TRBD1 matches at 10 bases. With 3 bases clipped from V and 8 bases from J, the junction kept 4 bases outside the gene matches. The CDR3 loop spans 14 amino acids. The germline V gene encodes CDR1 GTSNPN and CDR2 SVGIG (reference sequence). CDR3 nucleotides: TGTGCCTGGAGGAGACAGGGGGCTTATTCACCCCTCCACTTT. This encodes CAWRRQGAYSPLHF.

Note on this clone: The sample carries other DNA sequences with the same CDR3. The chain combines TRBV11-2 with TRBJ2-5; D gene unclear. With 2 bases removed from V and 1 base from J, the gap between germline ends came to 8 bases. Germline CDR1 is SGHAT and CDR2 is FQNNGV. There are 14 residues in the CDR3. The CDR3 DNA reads TGTGCCAGCAGCTTAAATCGGGCCCAAGAGACCCAGTACTTC. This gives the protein CASSLNRAQETQYF. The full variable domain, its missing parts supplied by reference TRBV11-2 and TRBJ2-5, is EAGVAQSPRYKIIEKRQSVAFWCNPISGHATLYWYQQILGQGPKLLIQFQNNGVVDDSQLPKDRFSAERLKGVDSTLKIQPAKLEDSAVYLCASSLNRAQETQYFGPGTRLLVL.

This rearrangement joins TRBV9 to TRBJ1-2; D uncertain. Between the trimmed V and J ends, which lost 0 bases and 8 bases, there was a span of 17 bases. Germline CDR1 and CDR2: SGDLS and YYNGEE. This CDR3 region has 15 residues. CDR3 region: CASSVEINIVSGYTF. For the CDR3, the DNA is TGTGCCAGCAGCGTAGAAATTAACATCGTCTCAGGCTACACCTTC.